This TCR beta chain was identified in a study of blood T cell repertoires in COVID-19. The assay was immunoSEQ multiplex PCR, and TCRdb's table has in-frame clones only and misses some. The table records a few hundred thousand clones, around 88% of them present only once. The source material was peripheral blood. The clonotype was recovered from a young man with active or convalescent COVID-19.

Here the CDR3 reads CASSEAGLVTGELFF. DNA for the CDR3: TGTGCCAGCAGTGAAGCGGGACTGGTCACCGGGGAGCTGTTTTTT. The rearrangement uses TRBV2 and TRBJ2-2; D is possibly TRBD2 (6 bases). The germline gives CDR1 SNHLY, CDR2 FYNNEI. The CDR3 extends over 15 amino acids. V dropped 0 bases and J dropped 4 bases, with 9 bases sitting between them.